This T cell receptor (beta chain) was sequenced during a study of T-cell memory formation after mild COVID-19 (dated by TCRdb to the early 2020s). For context, the study as a whole: Most TCR sequence clusters were specific to one of the two donors. In a couple of donors, T-cell clones that expanded and contracted after mild COVID-19 were tracked by sequencing TCRalpha and TCRbeta repertoires over time. The cohort was made up of two young adult volunteers, one female and one male, who were previously healthy.

For sequencing, an Illumina NovaSeq 6000 was employed. TCRalpha and TCRbeta cDNA libraries were built by 5'RACE with constant-segment primers, adding sample barcodes and unique molecular identifiers. RNA was extracted from every sample with Trizol reagent. Amplification of the libraries took two PCR steps, and the second step added a second sample barcode plus Illumina TruSeq adapters. The libraries were sequenced on an Illumina NovaSeq using 2 x 150 bp paired-end reads. From the authors' description of their analysis: Reads were demultiplexed and collapsed into UMI-guided consensus sequences with migec v1.2.7. Using mixcr v2.1.11, the UMI consensuses were aligned to TRA and TRB V and J templates and assembled into clonotypes. A clonotype was counted as expanded or contracted only if both edgeR and NoisET called the change significant, with noise models trained on biological replicates. edgeR calls used a false discovery rate-adjusted p below 0.01 and a log2 fold-change threshold of 1. As an exploratory analysis of dynamics, PCA with hierarchical clustering was applied to max-normalized trajectories of the 1000 most abundant clonotypes. Separately sequenced CD4+ and CD8+ repertoires were used to assign a CD4 or CD8 phenotype to each responding clone. The raw public data were reprocessed by TCRdb itself: fastp quality trimming at Q25, MiXCR clonotype calling, in-frame beta chains only. Each entry is one CDR3 protein sequence, shown with its most common DNA and genes. The V and J calls reflect TCRdb's pipeline rather than the authors' work. A total of over 450,000 distinct CDR3 sequences appear in this sample, over 20% of them only once. The ten largest account for roughly an eighth of the sample.

Trimming removed 1 base from V and 6 bases from J, leaving 20 bases between the germline ends. In the germline V gene, CDR1 corresponds to SQVTM and CDR2 to ANQGSEA. From cysteine to phenylalanine, the CDR3 is 16 amino acids long. Here the CDR3 DNA is all that survives: 48 bases in frame from base 1. Overall results and qualifications from the work: Only a couple of mild cases were covered by the study, and larger cohorts that include severe cases with pre-infection samples were considered necessary. Some responding clones were detected in pre-infection memory, suggesting pre-existing cross-reactive memory T cells joined the SARS-CoV-2 response. Contracting CD4+ clones were found mainly in CM and EM memory subsets, while CD8+ clones were enriched in EMRA. From day 15 to 85, contracting clones showed balanced CD4/CD8 phenotypes, whereas a second wave of clones that expanded from day 15 to 37 leaned towards CD4+. SARS-CoV-2 specificity was not confirmed for the second-wave clones peaking on day 37.

Ficoll-Paque density gradient centrifugation was used to isolate PBMCs. In the case of this clonotype: No antigen is known for it. No quality values exist for individual bases; no much larger clone is one base distant.

This receptor was obtained from an adult woman who had mild COVID-19 (a few samples of this study predate the infection). The sample titles of this study are shuffled in the database, so cell type and time point are left out; the donor was told from shared clones. The sample consisted of PBMCs or a T cell subset sorted from them (not recorded which). Recombination connected TRBV29-1 to TRBJ2-3; the D segment could be TRBD1, given 5 matching bases. The DNA sequence is as follows: TGCAGCGTTGAAGCGTACGCGCGACAGAGGACGGATACGCAGTATTTT. The translation is CSVEAYARQRTDTQYF.